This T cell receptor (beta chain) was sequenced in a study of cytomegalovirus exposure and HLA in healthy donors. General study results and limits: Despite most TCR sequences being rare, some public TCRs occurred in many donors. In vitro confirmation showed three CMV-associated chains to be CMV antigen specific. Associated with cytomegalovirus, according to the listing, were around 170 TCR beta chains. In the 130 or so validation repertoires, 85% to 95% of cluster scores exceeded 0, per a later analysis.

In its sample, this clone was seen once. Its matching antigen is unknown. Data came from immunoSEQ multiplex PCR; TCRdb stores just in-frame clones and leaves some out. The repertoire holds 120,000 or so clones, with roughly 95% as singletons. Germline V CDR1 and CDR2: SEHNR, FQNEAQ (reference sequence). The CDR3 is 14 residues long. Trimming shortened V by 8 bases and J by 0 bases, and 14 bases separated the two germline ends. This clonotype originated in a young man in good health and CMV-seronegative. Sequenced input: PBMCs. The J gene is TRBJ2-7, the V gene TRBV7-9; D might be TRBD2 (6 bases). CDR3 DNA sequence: TGTGCCAGCTCGGAGGAGGGCCTCTCCTACGAGCAGTACTTC. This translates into CASSEEGLSYEQYF.